The following is a T cell receptor (beta chain) sequence with its context. This clonotype was found many times. Its specific antigen is unknown. One base away there is no much larger clone; base qualities are not given. The CDR3 covers 16 residues, taking in both the cysteine and the phenylalanine. Only the CDR3 portion is preserved as DNA: 48 bases, with reading frame beginning at the first base. CDR1 and CDR2 are drawn from the germline V gene: SGHRS, YFSETQ. V and J are trimmed by 3 bases and 3 bases, and the gene matches miss 8 bases of the junction. The intended sense of this specimen's treatment or condition label: allogeneic hematopoietic cell transplantation with graft depleted of TCRalphabeta T cells and CD19 B cells. The children who served as transplant recipients had been given grafts of TCRalphabeta/CD19-depleted allogeneic hematopoietic cells. Libraries were made using PCR. The reads were generated on an Illumina HiSeq 2500. To normalize quantification of the TCRbeta repertoire, the TCR libraries were built with molecular barcoding that relied on unique molecular identifiers. The public sequencing data were trimmed at Q25 with fastp and processed into clonotypes with MiXCR by TCRdb, which kept only in-frame beta chains. One record per CDR3 amino acid sequence lists the most common genes and DNA. The sample table holds 700,000 or so distinct CDR3 sequences, of which 10% to 15% were seen once. The ten most abundant clones make up 0.79% of the sample.

The data derive from a study of T-cell reconstitution after alpha-beta-depleted transplantation in children (dated by TCRdb to about 2016). Looking at the study overall: The study quantitatively tracked T-cell immune reconstitution after TCRalphabeta/CD19-depleted allogeneic hematopoietic cell transplantation in children using TCR repertoire profiling. Broader findings and caveats from the paper: In some patients, the high TCRbeta diversity seen at day 60 was put down to recipient T cells and intrathymic progenitors that had survived conditioning. About two months after transplant, the apparently early recovery of alphabetaT-cell counts reportedly depended on just several hundred clones that had expanded rapidly and came from non-depleted graft cells. The frequencies of hyperexpanded clones fell over the following months, and after one year, T-cell counts and TCRbeta diversity were mostly attributed to newly produced T cells.

The rearrangement combines TRBV5-1 with TRBJ2-2; TRBD1 lines up with 7 middle nucleotides. The source of this sequence is a girl aged 2-9 years with congenital amegakaryocytic thrombocytopenia, due to receive a stem cell transplant. Here the sequenced sample was PBMCs, taken before TCRalphabeta/CD19-depleted stem cell transplant. The CDR3 has the sequence CASSSLQGSDTGELFF. The nucleotide sequence reads as follows: TGCGCCAGCAGCTCCTTACAGGGGTCCGACACCGGGGAGCTGTTTTTT.